The subject of this entry is one T cell receptor (beta chain). RNA amounts of 0.5 to 1 ug underwent reverse transcription with random hexamers. TCRdb itself ran the immunoSEQ multiplex PCR reads through MiXCR, one entry per CDR3 protein. Counted here are some 52,000 distinct CDR3 sequences, 93% occurring once; the ten biggest clones make up roughly 0.5%. This record belongs to a study of CD8 T cells in Susac syndrome. The germline V and J ends were trimmed by 4 bases and 4 bases, with 14 bases remaining between them. Germline V gene lookup returns CDR1 LGHDT and CDR2 YNNKEL (reference sequence). The CDR3 runs 14 residues.

The sequenced material came from CD8+ T cells from PBMCs. The gene calls are TRBV3-1 and TRBJ2-7; D is possibly TRBD2 (6 bases). The origin of this receptor is a human donor with multiple sclerosis. The CDR3 sequence: CASSPPGGPYEQYF. In DNA, the CDR3 is TGTGCCAGCAGCCCCCCCGGGGGTCCTTACGAGCAGTACTTC.